Listed below are T cell receptor beta chains from one sample, sequenced in a study of OX40 agonist ivuxolimab in advanced cancers. Sequenced by immunoSEQ multiplex PCR; TCRdb stores in-frame clones only, minus some. Among more than 55,000 clones listed, 75% to 90% were seen once. Here the sequenced sample was CD4+ or CD8+ T cells sorted from blood, taken in a trial of the OX40 agonist ivuxolimab. The receptors come from an adult with an advanced solid tumor such as melanoma, head and neck, liver or kidney cancer. Each CDR3 is given with its conserved first and last residue. The D gene is left open where the match is weak. A clone size is listed for some rows: how often the clone was seen (once, few, many), or a class if it is expanded.

D: TRBD2
V: TRBV4-3
size: -
J: TRBJ2-1
DNA: TGCGCCAGCAGCCAACCCGGGACTAGCGGGCGTAATGAGCAGTTCTTC
CDR3: CASSQPGTSGRNEQFF

D: -
V: TRBV18
size: -
J: TRBJ2-1
DNA: TGTGCCAGCTCACCACAGCCGCGCTACAATGAGCAGTTCTTC
CDR3: CASSPQPRYNEQFF

D: TRBD1
V: TRBV6-1
size: -
J: TRBJ2-7
DNA: TGTGCCAGCCGGCTGGGACAGACAGTTTACGAGCAGTACTTC
CDR3: CASRLGQTVYEQYF

D: TRBD2
V: TRBV7-9
size: -
J: TRBJ2-7
DNA: TGTGCCAGCAGCTCCCGACTAGCGGGGCCGTGGGGAGAGCAGTACTTC
CDR3: CASSSRLAGPWGEQYF

D: -
V: TRBV7-2
size: -
J: TRBJ1-6
DNA: TGTGCCAGCAGCTCTGATTCACCCCTCCACTTT
CDR3: CASSSDSPLHF

D: -
V: TRBV7-2
size: -
J: TRBJ2-5
DNA: TGTGCCAGCAGCTTAAATAGCCAAGAGACCCAGTACTTC
CDR3: CASSLNSQETQYF

D: -
V: TRBV5-1
size: -
J: TRBJ1-1
DNA: TGCGCCAGCAGCCAAACCGGGGGCCTGACTGAAGCTTTCTTT
CDR3: CASSQTGGLTEAFF

D: TRBD1
V: TRBV15
size: few
J: TRBJ1-5
DNA: TGTGCCACCAGCCCGGGGACAGCTTATAGCAATCAGCCCCAGCATTTT
CDR3: CATSPGTAYSNQPQHF

D: -
V: TRBV5-4
size: -
J: TRBJ2-2
DNA: TGTGCCAGCAGCCTCGGGACAATGAACACCGGGGAGCTGTTTTTT
CDR3: CASSLGTMNTGELFF

D: -
V: TRBV2
size: -
J: TRBJ2-3
DNA: TGTGCCAGCAGCGGGACTCCTTTATCAAGCACAGATACGCAGTATTTT
CDR3: CASSGTPLSSTDTQYF

D: -
V: TRBV7-9
size: -
J: TRBJ2-3
DNA: TGTGCCAGCAGCTTAGTTGGCAGGGAGCAGGTATTGACGCAGTATTTT
CDR3: CASSLVGREQVLTQYF

D: -
V: TRBV7-3
size: -
J: TRBJ2-1
DNA: TGTGCCAGCAGCTTTGGGAATGAGCAGTTCTTC
CDR3: CASSFGNEQFF

D: -
V: TRBV15
size: -
J: TRBJ1-2
DNA: TGTGCCACCAGCAGAGGTGCAGAATCCCTCTATGGCTACACCTTC
CDR3: CATSRGAESLYGYTF

D: -
V: TRBV15
size: -
J: TRBJ1-5
DNA: TGTGCCACCAGAGGGGGCAATCAGCCCCAGCATTTT
CDR3: CATRGGNQPQHF

D: -
V: TRBV28
size: -
J: TRBJ2-3
DNA: TGTGCCAGCAGTTTCGGGGGGACAGGAGCAGATACGCAGTATTTT
CDR3: CASSFGGTGADTQYF

D: -
V: TRBV5-1
size: -
J: TRBJ2-1
DNA: TGCGCCAGCAGCTTGGAGGGTTCCTACAATGAGCAGTTCTTC
CDR3: CASSLEGSYNEQFF

D: -
V: TRBV27
size: -
J: TRBJ1-2
DNA: TGTGCCAGCAGTTTCTTAGGGAGTAACTATGGCTACACCTTC
CDR3: CASSFLGSNYGYTF

D: TRBD1
V: TRBV7-2
size: -
J: TRBJ2-7
DNA: TGTGCCAGCAGCACGGGACAGGGTTTCTACGAGCAGTACTTC
CDR3: CASSTGQGFYEQYF

D: TRBD1
V: TRBV4-2
size: -
J: TRBJ1-4
DNA: TGTGCCAGCAGCCAAGATTTACAGGGGCACGAAAAACTGTTTTTT
CDR3: CASSQDLQGHEKLFF

D: -
V: TRBV29-1
size: -
J: TRBJ2-7
DNA: TGCAGCGTTGAAGTGCCGGCCTACGAGCAGTACTTC
CDR3: CSVEVPAYEQYF

D: -
V: TRBV28
size: -
J: TRBJ2-4
DNA: TGTGCCAGCAGTTTATCAGTGGCCAAAAACATTCAGTACTTC
CDR3: CASSLSVAKNIQYF

D: -
V: TRBV30
size: -
J: TRBJ1-2
DNA: TGTGCCTGGAGTCCAAAAAATGGGCCGTCCCGCGGCTACACCTTC
CDR3: CAWSPKNGPSRGYTF

D: TRBD1
V: TRBV6-5
size: once
J: TRBJ1-1
DNA: TGTGCCAGCAGTCGACAGGGATTGATGAACACTGAAGCTTTCTTT
CDR3: CASSRQGLMNTEAFF

D: TRBD1
V: TRBV7-9
size: few
J: TRBJ1-1
DNA: TGTGCCAGCAGCTTAGTCACAGGGGTTGCCGCTGAAGCTTTCTTT
CDR3: CASSLVTGVAAEAFF

D: -
V: TRBV6-5
size: few
J: TRBJ1-6
DNA: TGTGCCAGCAGGGTCTCGGAATCATCACCCCTCCACTTT
CDR3: CASRVSESSPLHF

D: -
V: TRBV18
size: -
J: TRBJ2-2
DNA: TGTGCCAGCTCAGAGTCTCTCGGCGCGAACACCGGGGAGCTGTTTTTT
CDR3: CASSESLGANTGELFF

D: -
V: TRBV28
size: few
J: TRBJ1-2
DNA: TGTGCCAGCAGTTTAACGCGAAACTATGGCTACACCTTC
CDR3: CASSLTRNYGYTF

D: -
V: TRBV5-1
size: -
J: TRBJ2-5
DNA: TGCGCCAGCAGCTTGCGGGGGGCGTTGGAGACCCAGTACTTC
CDR3: CASSLRGALETQYF

D: TRBD1
V: TRBV10-3
size: -
J: TRBJ1-2
DNA: TGTGCCATCGGGGAGTCGCGGACAGGGACCAGCTATGGCTACACCTTC
CDR3: CAIGESRTGTSYGYTF

D: -
V: TRBV4-2
size: -
J: TRBJ1-5
DNA: TGTGCCAGCAGCCAAGACCACAAGAAGAGCCAGCCCCAGCATTTT
CDR3: CASSQDHKKSQPQHF

D: -
V: TRBV11-3
size: -
J: TRBJ1-1
DNA: TGTGCCAGCAGTCAGGGGCCCACTGAAGCTTTCTTT
CDR3: CASSQGPTEAFF

D: -
V: TRBV15
size: -
J: TRBJ2-2
DNA: TGTGCCACCAGCAGATATCCAGAGAACACCGGGGAGCTGTTTTTT
CDR3: CATSRYPENTGELFF

D: -
V: TRBV7-3
size: -
J: TRBJ2-3
DNA: TGTGCCAGCAGCTTAACGGTTTTGGATACGCAGTATTTT
CDR3: CASSLTVLDTQYF

D: TRBD2
V: TRBV19
size: -
J: TRBJ2-7
DNA: TGTGCCAGTAGTACTCAGACTAGCGGGCCGCCCTACGAGCAGTACTTC
CDR3: CASSTQTSGPPYEQYF

D: -
V: TRBV30
size: -
J: TRBJ2-2
DNA: TGTGCCTGGAGAACCACCGGGGAGCTGTTTTTT
CDR3: CAWRTTGELFF

D: -
V: TRBV6-5
size: -
J: TRBJ2-2
DNA: TGTGCCAGCAGTTACGGCAGGAGGAACACCGGGGAGCTGTTTTTT
CDR3: CASSYGRRNTGELFF

D: -
V: TRBV2
size: -
J: TRBJ1-2
DNA: TGTGCCAGCAGTGAATTAGTAGGGAGTAAGCTTGGCTACACCTTC
CDR3: CASSELVGSKLGYTF

D: TRBD1
V: TRBV25-1
size: -
J: TRBJ1-4
DNA: TGTGCCAGCAGTGAACACAGGGGAAGTGAAAAACTGTTTTTT
CDR3: CASSEHRGSEKLFF

D: -
V: TRBV14
size: few
J: TRBJ1-2
DNA: TGTGCCAGCAGCCAAGGGGGTCTCGGCGCGATCTATGGCTACACCTTC
CDR3: CASSQGGLGAIYGYTF

D: TRBD2
V: TRBV9
size: -
J: TRBJ2-7
DNA: TGTGCCAGCAGCGTAGGTTTTTTGGCGGGAGCCAACAGCGAGCAGTACTTC
CDR3: CASSVGFLAGANSEQYF

D: TRBD2
V: TRBV7-2
size: -
J: TRBJ2-3
DNA: TGTGCCAGCAGCTTCGGGCTAGCGGGAAGGGCGCAGTATTTT
CDR3: CASSFGLAGRAQYF

D: -
V: TRBV27
size: -
J: TRBJ1-4
DNA: TGTGCCAGCAGTCCAAAGGGGCCGGATGAAAAACTGTTTTTT
CDR3: CASSPKGPDEKLFF

D: -
V: TRBV28
size: -
J: TRBJ2-3
DNA: TGTGCCAGCAGTTTACAATTTACAGATACGCAGTATTTT
CDR3: CASSLQFTDTQYF

D: -
V: TRBV28
size: -
J: TRBJ1-4
DNA: TGTGCCAGCATTTCCAACGACAGATTTAATGAAAAACTGTTTTTT
CDR3: CASISNDRFNEKLFF

D: -
V: TRBV11-2
size: -
J: TRBJ1-5
DNA: TGTGCCAGCAGCTTATATGGCGGCGGTGGCAATCAGCCCCAGCATTTT
CDR3: CASSLYGGGGNQPQHF

D: -
V: TRBV11-2
size: -
J: TRBJ1-4
DNA: TGTGCCAGCAGCCCCCGGCGAACTAATGAAAAACTGTTTTTT
CDR3: CASSPRRTNEKLFF

D: -
V: TRBV21-1
size: -
J: TRBJ1-2
DNA: TGTGCCAGCAGCCCCCGCTACCCGAGTCGGGTTGGCTACACCTTC
CDR3: CASSPRYPSRVGYTF

D: TRBD2
V: TRBV29-1
size: -
J: TRBJ2-7
DNA: TGCAGCGTTCGACTAGCGGGGACCTACGAGCAGTACTTC
CDR3: CSVRLAGTYEQYF

D: TRBD2
V: TRBV7-6
size: -
J: TRBJ2-5
DNA: TGTGCCAGCAGCTTAGGGGGACTAGCGGGGAGTATGGAGACCCAGTACTTC
CDR3: CASSLGGLAGSMETQYF

D: -
V: TRBV28
size: once
J: TRBJ2-7
DNA: TGTGCCAGCAGCGAGGGCTTCTACGAGCAGTACTTC
CDR3: CASSEGFYEQYF

D: TRBD2
V: TRBV7-8
size: -
J: TRBJ2-1
DNA: TGTGCCAGCAGCTTCCGGGACTATGCGAATGAGCAGTTCTTC
CDR3: CASSFRDYANEQFF

D: -
V: TRBV6-5
size: -
J: TRBJ1-4
DNA: TGTGCCAGCAGCCCCCGCGTCGGTGAAAAACTGTTTTTT
CDR3: CASSPRVGEKLFF

D: -
V: TRBV18
size: -
J: TRBJ2-1
DNA: TGTGCCAGCTCACTCCAGCTACAGCGATCTAATGAGCAGTTCTTC
CDR3: CASSLQLQRSNEQFF

D: -
V: TRBV30
size: -
J: TRBJ1-6
DNA: TGTGCCTGGAGTCGGGACACCCTGAGCTCCTATAATTCACCCCTCCACTTT
CDR3: CAWSRDTLSSYNSPLHF